These 31 T cell receptor beta chains share one sample of origin, sequenced in a study of blood T cell repertoires in COVID-19. The repertoire was sequenced with immunoSEQ multiplex PCR; TCRdb's copy has only in-frame clones and lacks some. The sample records roughly 73,000 clones, approximately 80% being singletons. Sequencing input: peripheral blood. The receptors derive from a woman between 65 and 79 years old with acute or convalescent COVID-19.

The genes are TRBV5-6 and TRBJ1-5; possibly TRBD1 for D (5 bases). CDR1 SGHDT and CDR2 YYEEEE come from the germline V gene. The CDR3 length is 15 residues. Trimming took 4 bases from V and 5 from J, leaving 16 bases between them. DNA for the CDR3: TGTGCCAGCAGCCAATGGGACTTAGCCCATCAGCCCCAGCATTTT. It codes for CASSQWDLAHQPQHF.

This clone was seen just once. In DNA, the CDR3 is TGCAGCGTTGGGTCAGGCCCCAATGAAAAACTGTTTTTT. It is translated as CSVGSGPNEKLFF. The rearrangement joins TRBV29-1 to TRBJ1-4; no firm D call. The CDR3 is made up of 13 amino acids. V gave up 4 bases and J gave up 5 bases, with 11 bases separating them. CDR1 and CDR2 from the germline V gene are SQVTM and ANQGSEA.

This chain connects TRBV2 to TRBJ1-4; the match to TRBD1 covers 7 bases. Germline V gives CDR1 SNHLY, CDR2 FYNNEI. After removal of 6 bases from V and 8 bases from J, the junction contained 9 bases not matched to a gene. This CDR3 region has 14 residues. Here the CDR3 reads CASSYRGNTEKLFF. DNA for the CDR3: TGTGCCAGCAGCTACAGGGGTAACACGGAAAAACTGTTTTTT.

The V and J genes are TRBV18 and TRBJ2-2; D remains ambiguous. This CDR3 spans 13 amino acids. V was trimmed by 2 bases and J by 4 bases, leaving 5 bases between them. Per the germline V gene, CDR1 is KGHSH and CDR2 is LQKENI. The CDR3 DNA follows: TGTGCCAGCTCACCAATCGTCACCGGGGAGCTGTTTTTT. Residues: CASSPIVTGELFF.

This chain connects TRBV27 to TRBJ2-6; 8 nucleotides match TRBD1. Germline trimming cut 5 bases from V and 1 base from J; bases unmatched to any gene: 1. The CDR3 has 15 residues. Germline V gives CDR1 MNHEY, CDR2 SMNVEV (reference sequence). The CDR3 region is CASSNRGSGANVLTF. The CDR3 bases are TGTGCCAGCAGTAACAGGGGGTCTGGGGCCAACGTCCTGACTTTC.

This rearrangement joins TRBV7-6 to TRBJ2-7; D remains ambiguous. The ends were cut back, 1 base at V and 0 bases at J, with 13 bases in the middle. CDR3 length equals 16 residues. Looked up from germline, CDR1 is SGHVS and CDR2 is FNYEAQ. Here the CDR3 reads CASSLESGVSSYEQYF. CDR3 DNA sequence: TGTGCCAGCAGCTTAGAATCAGGCGTAAGCTCCTACGAGCAGTACTTC.

The rearrangement links TRBV20-1 to TRBJ1-2, with a weak D call TRBD1 (5 bases). The germline CDR1 and CDR2 sequences are DFQATT and SNEGSKA (reference sequence). The CDR3 sequence is 11 residues long. V lost 5 bases, J lost 6 bases, and 10 bases lay in between. The CDR3 sequence: CSAHRGDGYTF. CDR3 DNA sequence: TGCAGTGCTCACCGGGGGGATGGCTACACCTTC.

The chain is built from TRBV25-1 and TRBJ1-4; no clear D gene. The germline gives CDR1 MGHDK, CDR2 SYGVNS. The CDR3 extends over 14 amino acids. V gave up 4 bases and J gave up 0 bases, with 6 bases separating them. The CDR3 sequence is CASSASATNEKLFF. CDR3 coding DNA: TGTGCCAGCAGTGCGTCGGCAACTAATGAAAAACTGTTTTTT.

The gene calls are TRBV28 and TRBJ2-7; 12 bases match TRBD1. V was pared by 6 bases and J by 3 bases, with 3 bases of the junction left unmatched. The germline CDR1 and CDR2 sequences are MDHEN and SYDVKM. The CDR3 sequence is 14 residues long. The CDR3 reads CASSRDRGLYEQYF. CDR3 in DNA: TGTGCCAGCAGCCGGGACAGGGGGCTCTACGAGCAGTACTTC.

This clone occurred a few times. V and J are TRBV28 and TRBJ1-2, with TRBD1 as a possible D gene (5 bases). CDR1 and CDR2 (germline): MDHEN, SYDVKM. V gave up 3 bases and J gave up 4 bases, with 15 bases separating them. This CDR3 comprises 15 residues. CDR3 loop: CASSFGARVSYGYTF. DNA of the CDR3: TGTGCCAGCAGTTTTGGGGCCAGGGTTAGCTATGGCTACACCTTC.

V and J are TRBV20-1 and TRBJ1-2; D gene ambiguous. Trimming pared 3 bases from V and 7 bases from J, leaving 12 bases between. The length of the CDR3 is 12 residues. Germline assignment: CDR1 DFQATT and CDR2 SNEGSKA (reference sequence). The CDR3 nucleotides read TGCAGTGCTAGTGATCTGCCGAGTGGCTACACCTTC. Its protein is CSASDLPSGYTF.

Only a few counts were recorded for this clone. V and J are TRBV6-6 and TRBJ2-3; D perhaps matches TRBD1 (5 bases). This CDR3 has 12 amino acids. The germline V gene encodes CDR1 MNHNY and CDR2 SVGAGI (reference sequence). Trimming cost V 6 bases and J 3 bases, with 7 bases left between them. In nucleotides, the CDR3 is TGTGCCAGCAGGCAGGGAACAGATACGCAGTATTTT. It specifies CASRQGTDTQYF.

The V call is TRBV7-2, the J call TRBJ2-4; TRBD2 matches 16 bases. The CDR3 covers 16 residues. V shed 5 bases, J shed 7 bases, and the junction held 5 bases outside the gene matches. The V gene's germline CDR1 is SGHTA and CDR2 FQGNSA. The CDR3 bases are TGTGCCAGCAGCGAGGGACTAGCGGGAGGGAGGAACATTCAGTACTTC. Its translation: CASSEGLAGGRNIQYF.

V and J are TRBV12-2 and TRBJ1-6; TRBD1, the table's D call, lacks a check against the DNA. TRBV12-2 is annotated as a pseudogene. The length of the CDR3 is 15 residues. The DNA for the CDR3 is TGTGCAAGTCGCCCAAAGTCGGCCCAGGATTCACCCCTCCACTTT. Its translation: CASRPKSAQDSPLHF.

The chain combines TRBV18 with TRBJ1-5, with 8 bases that match TRBD1. Per germline, CDR1 KGHSH and CDR2 LQKENI. With V trimmed by 3 bases and J by 7 bases, 8 bases remained unmatched. There are 15 residues in the CDR3. The CDR3 nucleotides read TGTGCCAGCTCACCTGGGACAACAGGGGGGCAGCCCCAGCATTTT. As protein: CASSPGTTGGQPQHF.

The chain has TRBV7-8 and TRBJ2-4; D uncertain. Trimming took off 1 base at V and 0 bases at J, with 10 bases between the two ends. The CDR3 runs 16 residues. In germline, CDR1 is SGHVS, CDR2 FQNEAQ. In DNA, the CDR3 is TGTGCCAGCAGCTTAGTAGATAGACTAGCCAAAAACATTCAGTACTTC. It codes for CASSLVDRLAKNIQYF.

Comment on this clone: Mismatch with germline at one junction end may stem from a read error. The chain links TRBV5-6 to TRBJ2-3; 7 positions match TRBD1. Germline loops: CDR1 SGHDT, CDR2 YYEEEE. The CDR3 spans 12 residues. The CDR3 region is CASSFTPGQPHF. The CDR3, as DNA: TGTGCCAGCAGCTTTACACCGGGACAGCCGCATTTT.

The gene calls are TRBV6-6 and TRBJ2-5, with 10 bases fitting TRBD1. After removal of 6 bases from V and 4 bases from J, the junction contained 2 bases not matched to a gene. The CDR3 length is 13 residues. CDR1 and CDR2 (germline): MNHNY, SVGAGI (reference sequence). The CDR3 reads CASSRTGGETQYF. As DNA, the CDR3 is TGTGCCAGCAGCCGGACAGGGGGAGAGACCCAGTACTTC.

V usage is TRBV7-9 and J usage is TRBJ2-7; TRBD1 agrees at 9 bases. Looked up from germline, CDR1 is SEHNR and CDR2 is FQNEAQ (reference sequence). Losses at the gene ends were 4 bases for V and 1 base for J; bases not matched to a gene: 8. The CDR3 has 16 amino acids. CDR3 amino acids: CASSYRGQGRSYEQYF. CDR3 bases: TGTGCCAGCAGCTATAGGGGACAGGGCCGATCCTACGAGCAGTACTTC.

V gene TRBV5-1 combines with J gene TRBJ2-1, with 9 nucleotides matching TRBD1. The germline V gene has CDR1 SGHRS and CDR2 YFSETQ. Trimming took 4 bases from V and 6 from J; bases not matched to a gene: 14. The CDR3 is 17 amino acids. CDR3 sequence reads: CASSVHRGPTTLNEQFF. As DNA, the CDR3 is TGCGCCAGCAGCGTACACAGGGGGCCCACCACTCTCAATGAGCAGTTCTTC.

V gene TRBV5-1 combines with J gene TRBJ2-7; no clear D. V was pared by 4 bases and J by 3 bases, with 14 bases between. Germline lookup yields CDR1 SGHRS and CDR2 YFSETQ. The CDR3 spans 14 residues. The CDR3 region has the DNA TGCGCCAGCAGCCGGTTGGAGCTAAGCTACGAGCAGTACTTC. Translating it yields CASSRLELSYEQYF.

The chain joins TRBV11-3 to TRBJ2-1, with 13 bases lining up with TRBD2. This CDR3 spans 18 amino acids. V lost 3 bases, J lost 6 bases, and 11 bases stayed unmatched. Germline V CDR1 and CDR2: SGHNT, YENEEA. The CDR3 DNA reads TGTGCCAGCAGCTTGGACGGACTAGCGGGAGCCCCTGGCAATGAGCAGTTCTTC. Translating gives CASSLDGLAGAPGNEQFF.

This clone was found many times. The genes are TRBV30 and TRBJ1-1; the D is unclear. The CDR3 loop spans 13 amino acids. Germline V lookup: CDR1 GTSNPN, CDR2 SVGIG (reference sequence). Trimming took 0 bases from V and 2 from J, leaving 7 bases between them. The CDR3 reads CAWSVTANTEAFF. The DNA for the CDR3 is TGTGCCTGGAGTGTAACAGCAAACACTGAAGCTTTCTTT. Variable domain in full (rest from reference TRBV30 and TRBJ1-1): SQTIHQWPATLVQPVGSPLSLECTVEGTSNPNLYWYRQAAGRGLQLLFYSVGIGQISSEVPQNLSASRPQDRQFILSSKKLLLSDSGFYLCAWSVTANTEAFFGQGTRLTVV.

V and J are TRBV28 and TRBJ2-2, with D possibly matching TRBD1 (7 bases). The germline V and J ends were trimmed by 7 bases and 6 bases, with 9 bases remaining between them. The length of the CDR3 is 12 residues. Germline-derived CDR1 and CDR2 are MDHEN and SYDVKM. The CDR3 DNA reads TGTGCCAGCATCAGGGGGGCCGGGGAGCTGTTTTTT. Residues: CASIRGAGELFF.

J is TRBJ2-7 and V is TRBV4-1, with D maybe TRBD1 (6 bases). Germline assignment: CDR1 MGHRA and CDR2 YSYEKL. The CDR3 length is 15 residues. Deletions cut 6 bases from V and 1 base from J, with 16 bases between. The CDR3 loop reads CASSKTGVWSYEQYF. DNA for the CDR3: TGCGCCAGCAGTAAGACAGGCGTGTGGTCCTACGAGCAGTACTTC.

The chain joins TRBV28 to TRBJ1-4; D gene uncertain. Per the germline V gene, CDR1 is MDHEN and CDR2 is SYDVKM. Trimming cost V 5 bases and J 5 bases, with 9 bases left between them. The CDR3 length is 13 residues. CDR3 coding DNA: TGTGCCAGCAGTGCGCCCGCGAATGAAAAACTGTTTTTT. Amino acids: CASSAPANEKLFF. Complete variable domain (other parts from reference TRBV28 and TRBJ1-4): DVKVTQSSRYLVKRTGEKVFLECVQDMDHENMFWYRQDPGLGLRLIYFSYDVKMKEKGDIPEGYSVSREKKERFSLILESASTNQTSMYLCASSAPANEKLFFGSGTQLSVL.

This chain uses TRBV4-1 with TRBJ2-7, with TRBD2 matching 11 bases. This CDR3 contains 15 residues. Germline CDR1 is MGHRA and CDR2 is YSYEKL. Trimming at V came to 2 bases and at J to 5 bases, leaving 5 bases not matched to a gene. CDR3 sequence (DNA): TGCGCCAGCAGCCAAATAGCGGGAGGGAGGCACGAGCAGTACTTC. It translates to CASSQIAGGRHEQYF.

This chain joins TRBV7-8 and TRBJ2-2; 7 bases are shared with TRBD1. CDR3 size: 18 residues. CDR1 is SGHVS, CDR2 FQNEAQ, per germline. J was trimmed by 0 bases and V by 5 bases; bases with no gene match: 12. CDR3 region: CASSPRGIGTANTGELFF. The DNA for the CDR3 is TGTGCCAGCAGCCCTAGGGGGATAGGGACAGCGAACACCGGGGAGCTGTTTTTT.

V is TRBV3-1 (or the pseudogene TRBV3-2) and J is TRBJ1-3; 10 nucleotides match TRBD1. Trimming removed 4 bases from V and 2 bases from J; junction bases left unmatched: 2. This CDR3 region has 15 residues. Germline CDR1 LGHDT, CDR2 YNNKEL (reference sequence). The CDR3 region has the DNA TGTGCCAGCAGCCGGGGACAGGGGACTGGAAACACCATATATTTT. Its protein is CASSRGQGTGNTIYF.

The chain uses TRBV19 and TRBJ1-2, with TRBD1 matching over 8 bases. The CDR3 sequence is 14 residues long. Germline assignment: CDR1 LNHDA and CDR2 SQIVND (reference sequence). V was pared by 3 bases and J by 4 bases, with 4 bases of the junction left unmatched. The CDR3 loop is CASSIGRGPYGYTF. The DNA of the CDR3 is TGTGCCAGTAGTATCGGCAGGGGGCCCTATGGCTACACCTTC.

The chain carries TRBV10-3 and TRBJ1-6; 11 bases line up with TRBD1. Unmatched junction bases numbered 12, after V lost 10 bases and J lost 10 bases. This CDR3 is 15 amino acids long. Germline V gives CDR1 ENHRY, CDR2 SYGVKD. The CDR3 loop reads CATLPGQGAQSPLHF. The CDR3 DNA is TGTGCCACCCTTCCAGGACAGGGGGCGCAGTCACCCCTCCACTTT.